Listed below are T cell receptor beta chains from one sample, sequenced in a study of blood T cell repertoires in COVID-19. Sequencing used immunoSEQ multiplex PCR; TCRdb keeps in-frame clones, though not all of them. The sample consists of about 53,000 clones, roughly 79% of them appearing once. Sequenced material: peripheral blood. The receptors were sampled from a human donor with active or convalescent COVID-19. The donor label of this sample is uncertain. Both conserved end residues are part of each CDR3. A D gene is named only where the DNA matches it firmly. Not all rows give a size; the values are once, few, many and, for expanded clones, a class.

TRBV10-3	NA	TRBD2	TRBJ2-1	CAISTTGLAGGGEQFF	TGTGCCATCAGTACAACGGGACTAGCGGGAGGTGGTGAGCAGTTCTTC
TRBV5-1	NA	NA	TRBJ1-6	CASSLDPSGALSPLHF	TGCGCCAGCAGCTTGGATCCGTCAGGGGCCTTGTCACCCCTCCACTTT
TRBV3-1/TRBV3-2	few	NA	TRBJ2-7	CASSRSGESQYF	TGTGCCAGCAGCCGATCGGGAGAGAGCCAGTACTTC
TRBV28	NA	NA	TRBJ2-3	CASRSYTSTDTQYF	TGTGCCAGCAGGTCTTATACTAGCACAGATACGCAGTATTTT
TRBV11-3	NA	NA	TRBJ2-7	CASSSGTSSYEQYF	TGTGCCAGCAGCTCCGGGACAAGCTCCTACGAGCAGTACTTC
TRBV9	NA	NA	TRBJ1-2	CASSLNYGYTF	TGTGCCAGCAGCCTGAACTATGGCTACACCTTC
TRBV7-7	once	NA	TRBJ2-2	CASSLQGGENTGELFF	TGTGCCAGCAGCTTACAGGGCGGAGAGAACACCGGGGAGCTGTTTTTT
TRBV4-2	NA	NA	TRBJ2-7	CASSQDQGQEQYF	TGTGCCAGCAGCCAAGACCAGGGGCAGGAGCAGTACTTC
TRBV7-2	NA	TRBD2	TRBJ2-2	CASSLNGGRAPGELFF	TGTGCCAGCAGCCTAAATGGCGGGAGGGCCCCCGGGGAGCTGTTTTTT
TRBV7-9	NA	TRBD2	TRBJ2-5	CASSPGGGGTQYF	TGTGCCAGCAGCCCCGGTGGGGGGGGGACCCAGTACTTC
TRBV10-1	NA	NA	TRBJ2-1	CASSAGLALDEQFF	TGCGCCAGCAGCGCGGGGCTAGCGCTCGATGAGCAGTTCTTC
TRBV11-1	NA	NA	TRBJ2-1	CASSPLLGSSYNEQFF	TGTGCCAGCAGCCCCCTCTTGGGGAGCTCCTACAATGAGCAGTTCTTC
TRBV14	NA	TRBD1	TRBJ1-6	CASSSTGIYNSPLHF	TGTGCCAGCAGCTCGACAGGGATCTATAATTCACCCCTCCACTTT
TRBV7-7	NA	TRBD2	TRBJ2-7	CASSPTSASSYEQYF	TGTGCTAGCAGCCCCACTAGCGCCTCCTCCTACGAGCAGTACTTC
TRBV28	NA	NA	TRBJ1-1	CASRSVNTEAFF	TGTGCCAGCAGGTCAGTGAACACTGAAGCTTTCTTT
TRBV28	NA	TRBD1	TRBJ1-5	CASSLTGTVVNQPQHF	TGTGCCAGCAGTTTGACAGGGACGGTGGTGAATCAGCCCCAGCATTTT
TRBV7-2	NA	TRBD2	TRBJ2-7	CASSKTASGRTNSYEQYF	TGTGCCAGCAGCAAAACGGCTAGCGGGAGGACCAACTCCTACGAGCAGTACTTC
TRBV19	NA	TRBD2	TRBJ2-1	CASSKLAGPYNEQFF	TGTGCCAGTAGTAAACTAGCGGGACCTTACAATGAGCAGTTCTTC
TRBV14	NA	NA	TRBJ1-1	CASSPLGSSLGNTEAFF	TGTGCCAGCAGCCCTTTGGGGAGTAGTCTCGGAAACACTGAAGCTTTCTTT
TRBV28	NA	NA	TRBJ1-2	CASIPVGRGYGYTF	TGTGCCAGCATCCCCGTGGGGAGGGGCTATGGCTACACCTTC
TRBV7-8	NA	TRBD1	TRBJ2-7	CASSSRQGPYEQYF	TGTGCCAGCAGCTCCAGACAGGGCCCCTACGAGCAGTACTTC
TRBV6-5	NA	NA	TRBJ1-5	CASSYQGQGNQPQHF	TGTGCCAGCAGTTACCAGGGGCAAGGCAATCAGCCCCAGCATTTT
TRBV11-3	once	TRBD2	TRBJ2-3	CASSGLSGTRTDTQYF	TGTGCCAGCAGCGGCCTAAGCGGGACCCGCACAGATACGCAGTATTTT
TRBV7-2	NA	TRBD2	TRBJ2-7	CASSLALAGPPLGEQYF	TGTGCCAGCAGCTTAGCTCTAGCGGGGCCCCCCCTTGGGGAGCAGTACTTC
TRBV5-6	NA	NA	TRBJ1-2	CASTSGFYGYTF	TGTGCCAGCACCAGCGGGTTCTATGGCTACACCTTC
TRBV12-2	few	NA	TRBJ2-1	CASRPSGAGGRRHNEQFF	TGTGCAAGTCGCCCTTCAGGGGCGGGAGGCCGTCGGCACAATGAGCAGTTCTTC
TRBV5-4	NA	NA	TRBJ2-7	CASSPERQGMVHEQYF	TGTGCCAGCAGCCCGGAACGTCAGGGTATGGTCCACGAGCAGTACTTC
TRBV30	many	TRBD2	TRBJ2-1	CAWSPKGLAGLGEQFF	TGTGCCTGGAGTCCTAAGGGACTAGCGGGACTAGGGGAGCAGTTCTTC
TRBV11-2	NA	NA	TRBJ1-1	CASSLVYKRRNTEAFF	TGTGCCAGCAGCTTAGTTTACAAGCGCAGGAACACTGAAGCTTTCTTT
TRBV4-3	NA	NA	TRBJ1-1	CASSQDWNTEAFF	TGCGCCAGCAGCCAGGACTGGAACACTGAAGCTTTCTTT
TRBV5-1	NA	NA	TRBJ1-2	CASSLEEDGADGYTF	TGCGCCAGCAGCTTGGAAGAAGATGGGGCGGACGGCTACACCTTC
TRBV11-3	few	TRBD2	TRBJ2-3	CASSKAGQSITDTQYF	TGTGCCAGCAGCAAAGCGGGGCAGTCAATAACAGATACGCAGTATTTT
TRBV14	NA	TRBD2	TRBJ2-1	CASSGGLAEYNEQFF	TGTGCCAGCAGCGGGGGACTAGCGGAGTACAATGAGCAGTTCTTC
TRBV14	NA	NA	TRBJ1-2	CASSQELGTTYGYTF	TGTGCCAGCAGCCAAGAGTTAGGGACAACATATGGCTACACCTTC
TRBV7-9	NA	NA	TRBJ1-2	CASSLEQYYGYTF	TGTGCCAGCAGCTTAGAACAGTACTATGGCTACACCTTC
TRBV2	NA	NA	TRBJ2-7	CASSEHSQNGYEQYF	TGTGCCAGCAGTGAACACAGCCAGAATGGCTACGAGCAGTACTTC
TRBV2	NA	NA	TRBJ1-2	CASSGGGIANYGYTF	TGTGCCAGCAGTGGGGGGGGAATAGCTAACTATGGCTACACCTTC
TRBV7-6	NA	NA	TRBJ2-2	CASSSRELTGELFF	TGTGCCAGCAGCTCTAGGGAGCTCACCGGGGAGCTGTTTTTT
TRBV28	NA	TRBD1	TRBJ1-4	CASSLGQGARKLFF	TGTGCCAGCAGTTTAGGTCAGGGGGCGAGGAAACTGTTTTTT
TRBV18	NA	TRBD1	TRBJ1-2	CASSTGTGYGYTF	TGTGCCAGCTCCACCGGGACAGGCTATGGCTACACCTTC
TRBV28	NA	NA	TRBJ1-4	CASNSEGWAKLFF	TGTGCCAGCAATTCGGAGGGATGGGCAAAACTGTTTTTT
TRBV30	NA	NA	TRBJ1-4	CAWSASGLIKKLFF	TGTGCCTGGAGTGCGTCGGGACTAATCAAAAAACTGTTTTTT
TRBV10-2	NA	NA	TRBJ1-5	CASTHGQGSDQPQHF	TGCGCCAGCACTCATGGGCAGGGCTCTGATCAGCCCCAGCATTTT
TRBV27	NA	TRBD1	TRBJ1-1	CASGGQGADTEAFF	TGTGCCAGCGGGGGACAGGGGGCCGACACTGAAGCTTTCTTT
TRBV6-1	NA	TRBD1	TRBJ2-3	CASSEVVLISGGIRTQYF	TGTGCCAGCAGTGAAGTCGTGTTAATCTCAGGGGGCATCCGTACGCAGTATTTT
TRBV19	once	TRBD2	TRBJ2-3	CASSITGGGRAGADTQYF	TGTGCCAGTAGTATAACGGGCGGCGGGAGGGCCGGGGCAGATACGCAGTATTTT
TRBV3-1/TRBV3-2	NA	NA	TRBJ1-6	CASSQEFHSGVSPLHF	TGTGCCAGCAGCCAAGAGTTTCATAGTGGAGTTTCACCCCTCCACTTT
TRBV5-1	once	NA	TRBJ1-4	CASSLAGQAEKLFF	TGCGCCAGCAGCCTTGCCGGTCAGGCTGAAAAACTGTTTTTT
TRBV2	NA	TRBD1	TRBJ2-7	CASSARDSYEQYF	TGTGCCAGCAGTGCCCGGGACAGCTACGAGCAGTACTTC
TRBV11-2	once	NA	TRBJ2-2	CASSAVPGGTGELFF	TGTGCCAGCAGCGCGGTGCCTGGGGGGACCGGGGAGCTGTTTTTT
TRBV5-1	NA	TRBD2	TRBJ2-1	CASSLGLASDEQFF	TGCGCCAGCAGCTTGGGACTAGCGTCCGATGAGCAGTTCTTC
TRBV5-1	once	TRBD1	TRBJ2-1	CASSLGAGGSYNEQFF	TGCGCCAGCAGCTTGGGTGCAGGGGGATCCTACAATGAGCAGTTCTTC
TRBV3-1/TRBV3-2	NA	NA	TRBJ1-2	CASSQGGNPVYGYTF	TGTGCCAGCAGCCAGGGGGGAAACCCCGTGTATGGCTACACCTTC
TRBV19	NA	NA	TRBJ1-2	CASSIFGYNYGYTF	TGTGCCAGTAGTATTTTCGGTTATAACTATGGCTACACCTTC